Listed below are T cell receptor beta chains from one sample, sequenced in a study of T cell changes during pregnancy in multiple sclerosis. Sequencing was performed with immunoSEQ multiplex PCR; in TCRdb, only in-frame clones are kept and a portion is missing. The data hold approximately 100,000 clones, with 90% to 95% observed a single time. This specimen was peripheral blood, taken before pregnancy. The source is a female donor with multiple sclerosis, enrolled in a pregnancy study. CDR3s include the opening cysteine and the closing phenylalanine or tryptophan. The order of the fields is J gene, V gene, CDR3 protein.

J gene: TRBJ1-2; V gene: TRBV10-3; CDR3 protein: CAIGAGALSYGYTF
J gene: TRBJ1-1; V gene: TRBV5-1; CDR3 protein: CASSLDAGGTEAFF
J gene: TRBJ1-2; V gene: TRBV19; CDR3 protein: CASNDRLYGYTF
J gene: TRBJ1-1; V gene: TRBV7-6; CDR3 protein: CASSLTPTTEAFF
J gene: TRBJ1-4; V gene: TRBV4-2; CDR3 protein: CASSHAGTGGTGNEKLFF
J gene: TRBJ2-7; V gene: TRBV14; CDR3 protein: CASSQVGALDEQYF
J gene: TRBJ1-1; V gene: TRBV11-3; CDR3 protein: CASSLDPPPTEAFF
J gene: TRBJ2-7; V gene: TRBV9; CDR3 protein: CASSPWTGTSSYEQYF
J gene: TRBJ2-5; V gene: TRBV7-2; CDR3 protein: CASSLVSLAGKTQYF
J gene: TRBJ2-7; V gene: TRBV29-1; CDR3 protein: CSVCKQGPVCEQYF
J gene: TRBJ2-7; V gene: TRBV19; CDR3 protein: CASRSRVQGTVQYF
J gene: TRBJ2-2; V gene: TRBV7-6; CDR3 protein: CASRDRVRTGELFF
J gene: TRBJ1-1; V gene: TRBV5-1; CDR3 protein: CASSLLTRGQHEAFF
J gene: TRBJ1-4; V gene: TRBV5-4; CDR3 protein: CASSLAGPNEKLFF
J gene: TRBJ2-2; V gene: TRBV6-6; CDR3 protein: CASSSRQGEAGELFF
J gene: TRBJ2-1; V gene: TRBV13; CDR3 protein: CASSLGLAGVDEQFF
J gene: TRBJ2-7; V gene: TRBV9; CDR3 protein: CASSGPVDGYYEQYF
J gene: TRBJ2-7; V gene: TRBV5-4; CDR3 protein: CASSHRDNRYEQYF
J gene: TRBJ2-1; V gene: TRBV9; CDR3 protein: CASSAGTGAYNEQFF
J gene: TRBJ2-7; V gene: TRBV7-8; CDR3 protein: CASSFGQGIDEQYF
J gene: TRBJ2-2; V gene: TRBV27; CDR3 protein: CASSLSGGRSGELFF
J gene: TRBJ1-4; V gene: TRBV10-2; CDR3 protein: CASSGGQGLREKLFF
J gene: TRBJ2-7; V gene: TRBV11-2; CDR3 protein: CASSLDIASGRSEQYF
J gene: TRBJ2-7; V gene: TRBV30; CDR3 protein: CAWSQRDRDYEQYF
J gene: TRBJ1-2; V gene: TRBV7-9; CDR3 protein: CASSLATGDGYTF
J gene: TRBJ2-1; V gene: TRBV19; CDR3 protein: CASQGQGAYNEQFF
J gene: TRBJ1-3; V gene: TRBV19; CDR3 protein: CASSNGGSGNTIYF
J gene: TRBJ1-5; V gene: TRBV12-5; CDR3 protein: CASGLESGQGNQPQHF
J gene: TRBJ2-3; V gene: TRBV7-6; CDR3 protein: CASSFRPTSAYSTDTQYF
J gene: TRBJ2-3; V gene: TRBV7-9; CDR3 protein: CASSRLENTQYF
J gene: TRBJ1-1; V gene: TRBV28; CDR3 protein: CASHKRTGLIIGDRAFF
J gene: TRBJ1-2; V gene: TRBV6-5; CDR3 protein: CASSSRLGYGYTF
J gene: TRBJ2-7; V gene: TRBV9; CDR3 protein: CASSGSSGGRSYEQYF
J gene: TRBJ1-2; V gene: TRBV6-5; CDR3 protein: CASSYSRGGLSGYTF
J gene: TRBJ2-1; V gene: TRBV9; CDR3 protein: CASSVVLAGDNEQFF
J gene: TRBJ2-7; V gene: TRBV27; CDR3 protein: CASSSAPQGADEQYF
J gene: TRBJ2-3; V gene: TRBV7-9; CDR3 protein: CASSWAGAGTDTQYF